One and the same sample provided the 20 T cell receptor beta chains below, sequenced in a study of cytomegalovirus exposure and HLA in healthy donors. The PCR was carried out with 60 Vbeta primers and 13 Jbeta primers. TCRdb keeps only in-frame clones here, not all; method: immunoSEQ multiplex PCR. The table has more than 35,000 clones, almost 70% seen once. The sequenced material came from PBMCs. The receptors come from a man in his forties in good health and CMV-seronegative.

This clone was counted only a few times. CDR3 residues: CAWSGGAYEQYF. The CDR3 DNA reads TGTGCCTGGTCCGGCGGAGCCTACGAGCAGTACTTC. The V call is TRBV30, the J call TRBJ2-7; D is unresolved. This CDR3 region has 12 residues. Germline loops: CDR1 GTSNPN, CDR2 SVGIG (reference sequence). Deletions cut 5 bases from V and 2 bases from J, with 10 bases between.

The CDR3 loop reads CASSRFNEQFF. In DNA, the CDR3 is TGTGCCAGCAGTCGGTTCAATGAGCAGTTCTTC. This chain links TRBV6-5 with TRBJ2-1; D is ambiguous. Trimming shortened V by 5 bases and J by 6 bases, and 5 bases separated the two germline ends. Germline assignment: CDR1 MNHEY and CDR2 SVGAGI. CDR3 size: 11 residues.

The chain couples TRBV7-2 to TRBJ2-7; unclear D gene. Germline-derived CDR1 and CDR2 are SGHTA and FQGNSA. The CDR3 runs 14 residues. Trimming shortened V by 7 bases and J by 3 bases, and 16 bases separated the two germline ends. CDR3 loop: CASTDPDRGYEQYF. CDR3 nucleotides: TGTGCCAGCACCGATCCTGATCGCGGCTACGAGCAGTACTTC.

This clone was counted only a few times. This chain uses TRBV29-1 with TRBJ1-2; 8 positions match TRBD1. The V gene end was trimmed by 6 bases and the J gene end by 3 bases; junction bases not matched to a gene: 3. The CDR3 covers 12 residues. Germline assignment: CDR1 SQVTM and CDR2 ANQGSEA. The CDR3 DNA reads TGCAGCGTACTGGGACAGGACTATGGCTACACCTTC. Amino acids: CSVLGQDYGYTF.

CDR3 nucleotides: TGTGCCAGCAGTGAAACCCAGGGGGCCACTGAAGCTTTCTTT. Protein sequence: CASSETQGATEAFF. V and J are TRBV6-1 and TRBJ1-1, with 8 bases identical to TRBD1. The junction had 3 bases not matched to a gene; V was cut back by 2 bases and J by 4 bases. The CDR3 contains 14 residues. Germline V gene lookup returns CDR1 MNHNS and CDR2 SASEGT.

The V and J genes are TRBV2 and TRBJ2-3; TRBD2 might be the D (5 bases). CDR1 SNHLY and CDR2 FYNNEI come from the germline V gene. The CDR3 loop spans 10 amino acids. V lost 8 bases to trimming and J lost 5 bases, with 5 bases between them. This CDR3 reads CASRGDTQYF. The CDR3 nucleotides read TGTGCCAGCCGGGGAGATACGCAGTATTTT.

The chain couples TRBV7-2 to TRBJ2-5, with D possibly matching TRBD2 (5 bases). The J call may not be correct, given that the DNA end is closer to TRBJ2-7. Germline assignment: CDR1 SGHTA and CDR2 FQGNSA. The CDR3 has 14 amino acids. CDR3 coding DNA: TGTGCCAGCAGCCAAGACTCGGGGATCTACGAGCAGTACTTC. Translated, it gives CASSQDSGIYEQYF.

This clone was found once. The rearrangement uses TRBV6-6 and TRBJ1-5, with TRBD1 identical over 7 bases. The V and J ends lost 8 bases and 1 base, in that order; junction bases with no gene match: 8. This CDR3 region has 15 residues. CDR1 and CDR2 (germline): MNHNY, SVGAGI (reference sequence). For the CDR3, the DNA is TGTGCCAGCCGAAACCAGGGGGTAAGCAATCAGCCCCAGCATTTT. It is translated as CASRNQGVSNQPQHF.

This clone was picked up a small number of times. V usage is TRBV6-5 and J usage is TRBJ2-5; perhaps TRBD2 as D (7 bases). Germline CDR1 MNHEY, CDR2 SVGAGI. CDR3 length: 13 residues. V was clipped by 8 bases and J by 4 bases, with 14 bases between them. The CDR3 DNA sequence: TGTGCCAGCGGCTCGGCGGGGGCAGAGACCCAGTACTTC. This encodes CASGSAGAETQYF.

This clone turned up a few times. V and J are TRBV9 and TRBJ1-1; D gene ambiguous. This CDR3 has 13 amino acids. Germline loops: CDR1 SGDLS, CDR2 YYNGEE. Trimming took off 4 bases at V and 1 base at J, with 8 bases between the two ends. CDR3 nucleotides: TGTGCCAGCAGCCCTCGACAGAACACTGAAGCTTTCTTT. It codes for CASSPRQNTEAFF.

This clone showed up just a few times. J is TRBJ2-5 and V is TRBV5-1, with 13 bases identical to TRBD2. V gave up 2 bases and J gave up 5 bases; unmatched junction bases: 6. Germline-derived CDR1 and CDR2 are SGHRS and YFSETQ. The CDR3 extends over 16 amino acids. The CDR3, as DNA: TGCGCCAGCAGCTTCAGGACTAGCGGGGGAGGTGAGACCCAGTACTTC. Residues: CASSFRTSGGGETQYF.

This clone was observed a few times. The chain is built from TRBV15 and TRBJ2-7, with 14 bases that match TRBD2. CDR1 LNHNV and CDR2 YYDKDF come from the germline V gene (reference sequence). Trimming cost V 9 bases and J 2 bases; bases outside gene matches: 3. The CDR3 spans 14 residues. CDR3 DNA: TGTGCCACACGGACTAGCGGGGGGCCCTACGAGCAGTACTTC. This translates into CATRTSGGPYEQYF. Full variable domain (missing parts from reference TRBV15 and TRBJ2-7): DAMVIQNPRYQVTQFGKPVTLSCSQTLNHNVMYWYQQKSSQAPKLLFHYYDKDFNNEADTPDNFQSRRPNTSFCFLDIRSPGLGDTAMYLCATRTSGGPYEQYFGPGTRLTVT.

This clone was detected once. The CDR3 sequence is CASSLNGYEQYF. DNA for the CDR3: TGTGCCAGCAGTTTAAACGGGTACGAGCAGTACTTC. The V gene is TRBV27, the J gene TRBJ2-7; D unresolved. The CDR3 consists of 12 residues. V lost 2 bases, J lost 4 bases, and 6 bases lay in between. The germline V gene encodes CDR1 MNHEY and CDR2 SMNVEV (reference sequence).

This clone came up a few times. The genes are TRBV2 and TRBJ2-3, with D unclear. The CDR3 extends over 11 amino acids. V lost 7 bases and J 6 bases, leaving 8 bases between the germline ends. The V gene's germline CDR1 is SNHLY and CDR2 FYNNEI. CDR3 protein: CASKLWDTQYF. For the CDR3, the DNA is TGTGCCAGCAAACTTTGGGATACGCAGTATTTT.

This chain uses TRBV19 with TRBJ1-1; D perhaps matches TRBD1 (5 bases). Germline lookup yields CDR1 LNHDA and CDR2 SQIVND (reference sequence). Trimming cost V 5 bases and J 1 base, with 8 bases left between them. The CDR3 totals 13 residues. The CDR3: CASSWGENTEAFF. In nucleotides, the CDR3 is TGTGCCAGTAGTTGGGGGGAGAACACTGAAGCTTTCTTT.

V gene TRBV7-9 combines with J gene TRBJ1-5; no clear D gene. Germline CDR1 SEHNR, CDR2 FQNEAQ (reference sequence). The CDR3 has 14 residues. V was cut by 1 base and J by 4 bases, with 8 bases left in between. CDR3 bases: TGTGCCAGCAGCTTAGGAGGCCAGAATCAGCCCCAGCATTTT. The encoded protein is CASSLGGQNQPQHF.

The J gene is TRBJ1-5, the V gene TRBV4-2, with TRBD1 as a possible D gene (6 bases). The V end lost 0 bases, the J end lost 5 bases, and 11 bases lay between the germline ends. Germline V gene data show CDR1 as LGHNA and CDR2 as YNFKEQ. The CDR3 totals 15 residues. The CDR3 reads CASSQDLPGDQPQHF. CDR3 in DNA: TGTGCCAGCAGCCAAGATCTTCCAGGGGATCAGCCCCAGCATTTT.

The chain links TRBV30 to TRBJ2-5; the D is unclear. This CDR3 has 11 amino acids. Trimming left V 2 bases short and J 4 bases short, with 5 bases between. Germline V gene data show CDR1 as GTSNPN and CDR2 as SVGIG (reference sequence). The CDR3 region has the DNA TGTGCCTGGAGTCTAGGAGAGACCCAGTACTTC. Protein sequence: CAWSLGETQYF.

The chain joins TRBV25-1 to TRBJ2-2; 9 bases are shared with TRBD1. The CDR3 sequence is 17 residues long. Germline V gene data show CDR1 as MGHDK and CDR2 as SYGVNS. V lost 0 bases to trimming and J lost 3 bases; unmatched junction nucleotides: 5. In DNA, the CDR3 is TGTGCCAGCAGTGAATACGCGGGACAGGGTTACACCGGGGAGCTGTTTTTT. The encoded protein is CASSEYAGQGYTGELFF.

In DNA, the CDR3 is TGTGCCAGCAGCCAAGATCGCGGTTCCGGAAACACCATATATTTT. Protein product: CASSQDRGSGNTIYF. The rearrangement joins TRBV4-2 to TRBJ1-3, with unresolved D. The CDR3 totals 15 residues. V was cut by 0 bases and J by 4 bases, with 10 bases left in between. Germline V gene sequence: CDR1 LGHNA, CDR2 YNFKEQ.